Sequencing of this T cell receptor beta chain was carried out in a study of blood T cell repertoires in COVID-19. About the study: Samples came from the United States, Italy and Spain, spanning acute and convalescent COVID-19. Sources were T cells, B-cell-depleted T cells, or PBMCs; the material itself was cDNA or gDNA.

The CDR3 spans 17 residues. Germline V gives CDR1 MNHNS, CDR2 SASEGT. V was clipped by 1 base and J by 4 bases; unmatched bases: 6. Authors' analysis steps: How many nucleated cells were present was estimated from reference gene primer amplification. TCRdb's table, derived via immunoSEQ multiplex PCR, lists solely in-frame clones and lacks some. That table supplies the V and J calls and clone size; D and trimming were determined from the DNA. The top ten clones hold 5.2% of a sample with some 200,000 clones, more than 75% of them seen once. Sequenced material: peripheral blood. The receptor was derived from a woman aged 65 to 85 with COVID-19, enrolled during active disease. The chain is built from TRBV6-1 and TRBJ2-1; 11 positions agree with TRBD2. CDR3 nucleotide sequence: TGTGCCAGCAGTGAAGGAACTAGCGGGAGAAGGTACAATGAGCAGTTCTTC. Residues: CASSEGTSGRRYNEQFF.